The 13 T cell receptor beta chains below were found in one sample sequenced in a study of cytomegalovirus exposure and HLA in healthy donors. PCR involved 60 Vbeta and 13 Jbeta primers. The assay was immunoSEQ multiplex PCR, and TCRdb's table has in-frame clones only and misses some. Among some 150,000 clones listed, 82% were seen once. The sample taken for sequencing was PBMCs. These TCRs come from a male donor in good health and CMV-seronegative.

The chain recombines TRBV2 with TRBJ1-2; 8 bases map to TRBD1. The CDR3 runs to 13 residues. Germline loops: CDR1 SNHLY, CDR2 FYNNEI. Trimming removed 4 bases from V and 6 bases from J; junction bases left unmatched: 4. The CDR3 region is CASSVVTGDGYTF. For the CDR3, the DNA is TGTGCCAGCAGTGTAGTGACAGGGGATGGCTACACCTTC.

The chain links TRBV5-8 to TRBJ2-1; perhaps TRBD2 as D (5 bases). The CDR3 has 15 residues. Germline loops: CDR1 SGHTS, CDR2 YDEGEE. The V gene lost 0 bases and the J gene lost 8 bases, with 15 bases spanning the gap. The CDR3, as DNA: TGTGCCAGCAGCTTGGGTTTGATTTTTAGCGATGAGCAGTTCTTC. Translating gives CASSLGLIFSDEQFF.

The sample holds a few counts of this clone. The CDR3 spells CASSISRQNRQETQYF. The CDR3 DNA reads as TGTGCCAGCAGCATTTCGCGACAAAACCGACAAGAGACCCAGTACTTC. The chain combines TRBV11-2 with TRBJ2-5; D gene uncertain. Trimming took 5 bases from V and 2 from J, leaving 18 bases between them. There are 16 residues in the CDR3. Germline V gives CDR1 SGHAT, CDR2 FQNNGV.

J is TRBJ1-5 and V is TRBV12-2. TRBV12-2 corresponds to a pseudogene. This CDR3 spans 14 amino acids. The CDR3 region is CASRLRGASQPQHF. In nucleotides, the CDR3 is TGTGCAAGTCGCTTACGCGGGGCCAGTCAGCCCCAGCATTTT.

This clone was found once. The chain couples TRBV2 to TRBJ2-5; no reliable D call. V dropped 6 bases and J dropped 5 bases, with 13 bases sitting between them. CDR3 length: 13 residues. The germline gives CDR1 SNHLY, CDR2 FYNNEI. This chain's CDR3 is CASSRLRWETQYF. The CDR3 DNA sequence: TGTGCCAGCAGCAGACTGAGGTGGGAGACCCAGTACTTC. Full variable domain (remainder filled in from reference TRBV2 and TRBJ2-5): EPEVTQTPSHQVTQMGQEVILRCVPISNHLYFYWYRQILGQKVEFLVSFYNNEISEKSEIFDDQFSVERPDGSNFTLKIRSTKLEDSAMYFCASSRLRWETQYFGPGTRLLVL.

The CDR3 reads CASSVAGPSYNEQFF. As DNA, the CDR3 is TGTGCCAGCAGTGTCGCGGGGCCCTCCTACAATGAGCAGTTCTTC. The chain uses TRBV2 and TRBJ2-1, with TRBD2 as a possible D gene (6 bases). The V end was cut by 4 bases, the J end by 0 bases, with 10 bases between. The CDR3 contains 15 residues. CDR1 and CDR2 (germline): SNHLY, FYNNEI.

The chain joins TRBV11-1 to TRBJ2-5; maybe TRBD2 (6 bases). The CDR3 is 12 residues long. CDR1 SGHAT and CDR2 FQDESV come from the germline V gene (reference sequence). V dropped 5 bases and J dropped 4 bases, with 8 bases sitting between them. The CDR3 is CASSKAGETQYF. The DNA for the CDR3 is TGTGCCAGCAGCAAAGCGGGAGAGACCCAGTACTTC.

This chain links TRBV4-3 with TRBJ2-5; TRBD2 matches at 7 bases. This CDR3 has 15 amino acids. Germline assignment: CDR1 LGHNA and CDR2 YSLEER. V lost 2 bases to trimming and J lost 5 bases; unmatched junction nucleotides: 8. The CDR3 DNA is TGCGCCAGCAGCCAATACGCGGGAGTGGGGGAGACCCAGTACTTC. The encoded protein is CASSQYAGVGETQYF.

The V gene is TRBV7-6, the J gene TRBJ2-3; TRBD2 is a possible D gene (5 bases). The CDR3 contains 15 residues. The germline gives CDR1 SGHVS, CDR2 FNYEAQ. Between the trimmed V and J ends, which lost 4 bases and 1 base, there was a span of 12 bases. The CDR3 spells CASSSNLRGTDTQYF. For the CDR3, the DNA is TGTGCCAGCAGCTCTAATCTGCGGGGCACAGATACGCAGTATTTT.

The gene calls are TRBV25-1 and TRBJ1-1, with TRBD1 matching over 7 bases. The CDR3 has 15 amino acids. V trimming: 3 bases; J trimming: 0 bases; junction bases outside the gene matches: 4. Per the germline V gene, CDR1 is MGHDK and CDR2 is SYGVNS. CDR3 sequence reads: CASSESGTVNTEAFF. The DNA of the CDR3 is TGTGCCAGCAGTGAGTCCGGGACAGTGAACACTGAAGCTTTCTTT. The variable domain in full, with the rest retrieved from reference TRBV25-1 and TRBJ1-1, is EADIYQTPRYLVIGTGKKITLECSQTMGHDKMYWYQQDPGMELHLIHYSYGVNSTEKGDLSSESTVSRIRTEHFPLTLESARPSHTSQYLCASSESGTVNTEAFFGQGTRLTVV.

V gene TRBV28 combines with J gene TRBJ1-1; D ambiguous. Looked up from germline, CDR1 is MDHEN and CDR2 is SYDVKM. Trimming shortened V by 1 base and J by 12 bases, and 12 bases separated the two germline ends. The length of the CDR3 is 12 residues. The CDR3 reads CASSLFGQSPFF. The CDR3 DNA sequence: TGTGCCAGCAGTTTATTTGGGCAGTCGCCTTTCTTT.

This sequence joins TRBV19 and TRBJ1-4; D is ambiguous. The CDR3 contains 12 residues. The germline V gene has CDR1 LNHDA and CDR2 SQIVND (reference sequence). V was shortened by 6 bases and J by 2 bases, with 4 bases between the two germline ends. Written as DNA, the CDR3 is TGTGCCAGTAGACGGACTAATGAAAAACTGTTTTTT. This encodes CASRRTNEKLFF.

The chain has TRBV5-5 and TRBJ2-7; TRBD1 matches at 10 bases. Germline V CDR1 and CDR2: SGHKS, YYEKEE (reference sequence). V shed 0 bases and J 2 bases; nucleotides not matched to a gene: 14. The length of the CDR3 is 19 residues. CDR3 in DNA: TGTGCCAGCAGCTTGGCCGGGACAGGGGTCCTGGGGGGTACCTACGAGCAGTACTTC. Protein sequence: CASSLAGTGVLGGTYEQYF.